The 22 T cell receptor beta chains listed next were all sequenced from one sample in a study of blood T cells in healthy people across ages. The authors ran a second PCR of 7 to 11 cycles using a sample-barcoded 5' primer and a J-beta primer mix. Each CDR3 protein is one row after TCRdb ran MiXCR on the 5' RACE reads. The sample carries some 1.5 million distinct CDR3 sequences, roughly 27% recorded once. The sequencing input was blood. The origin of the receptors is a woman aged 25-40 years in good health.

This sequence joins TRBV6-6 and TRBJ1-2; a possible D gene is TRBD1 (6 bases). Germline-derived CDR1 and CDR2 are MNHNY and SVGAGI (reference sequence). The CDR3 runs 12 residues. With 6 bases removed from V and 6 bases from J, the gap between germline ends came to 11 bases. CDR3 DNA: TGTGCCAGCAGCGCCGCAGGGGATGGCTACACCTTC. Amino acids: CASSAAGDGYTF.

The chain uses TRBV2 and TRBJ2-3; 8 bases map to TRBD2. J was trimmed by 4 bases and V by 6 bases; bases with no gene match: 6. The germline CDR1 and CDR2 sequences are SNHLY and FYNNEI. The CDR3 sequence is 14 residues long. CDR3 region: CASSTSGPPDTQYF. In nucleotides, the CDR3 is TGTGCCAGCAGCACTAGCGGTCCCCCAGATACGCAGTATTTT.

This clonotype has just a few counts. The chain couples TRBV5-6 to TRBJ1-5; no clear D gene. The germline gives CDR1 SGHDT, CDR2 YYEEEE. This CDR3 is 18 amino acids long. V was cut by 0 bases and J by 3 bases, with 19 bases left in between. CDR3 coding DNA: TGTGCCAGCAGCTTGGGGTTCGGGGAGAGTCGAAACAATCAGCCCCAGCATTTT. It yields the protein CASSLGFGESRNNQPQHF.

This clonotype was found a few times. The chain uses TRBV6-5 and TRBJ1-5; TRBD1 agrees at 9 bases. CDR3 length: 13 residues. Looked up from germline, CDR1 is MNHEY and CDR2 is SVGAGI. After removal of 4 bases from V and 7 bases from J, the junction contained 2 bases not matched to a gene. CDR3: CASSSDRGQPQHF. The CDR3 DNA is TGTGCCAGCAGTTCGGACAGGGGCCAGCCCCAGCATTTT.

This clonotype was recorded many times. The CDR3 region has the DNA TGTGCCAGCAAACAGGCGGACAATGAGCAGTTCTTC. Its translation is CASKQADNEQFF. V usage is TRBV12-3 or TRBV12-4 and J usage is TRBJ2-1; perhaps TRBD1 as D (5 bases). CDR3 length equals 12 residues. V lost 7 bases, J lost 5 bases, and 9 bases lay in between.

This clonotype was seen a few times. The gene calls are TRBV7-3 and TRBJ2-7; possibly TRBD1 for D (6 bases). V was clipped by 8 bases and J by 2 bases, with 19 bases between them. The germline CDR1 and CDR2 sequences are SGHTA and FQGTGA. The CDR3 spans 15 residues. The CDR3 spells CASAVIGGPTYEQYF. CDR3 DNA sequence: TGTGCCAGCGCAGTAATTGGGGGCCCAACCTACGAGCAGTACTTC.

The chain has TRBV19 and TRBJ2-3; D may be TRBD2 (6 bases). This CDR3 has 13 amino acids. Trimming cost V 9 bases and J 3 bases, with 13 bases left between them. CDR1 is LNHDA, CDR2 SQIVND, per germline (reference sequence). The CDR3 reads CASRHAGTDTQYF. In DNA, the CDR3 is TGTGCCAGCCGTCACGCGGGGACAGATACGCAGTATTTT. The full variable domain, with the rest looked up from reference TRBV19 and TRBJ2-3, is DGGITQSPKYLFRKEGQNVTLSCEQNLNHDAMYWYRQDPGQGLRLIYYSQIVNDFQKGDIAEGYSVSREKKESFPLTVTSAQKNPTAFYLCASRHAGTDTQYFGPGTRLTVL.

In regard to this clonotype: A much more abundant neighbour one base away suggests this may be a read error. The chain joins TRBV7-9 to TRBJ2-1; 9 nucleotides align to TRBD1. Germline CDR1 SEHNR, CDR2 FQNEAQ (reference sequence). The CDR3 runs to 15 residues. J was trimmed by 3 bases and V by 9 bases; bases with no gene match: 9. CDR3 nucleotide sequence: TGTGCCAGGAGTTACGGGACAGGGAGCTACAATGAGCAGTTCTTC. It is translated as CARSYGTGSYNEQFF.

The chain recombines TRBV11-2 with TRBJ2-2, with TRBD1 matching 10 bases. Germline trimming cut 5 bases from V and 5 bases from J; bases unmatched to any gene: 5. The CDR3 totals 15 residues. Germline V gene lookup returns CDR1 SGHAT and CDR2 FQNNGV. The CDR3 is CASSLDRGSTGELFF. CDR3 coding DNA: TGTGCCAGCAGCCTGGACAGGGGGTCTACCGGGGAGCTGTTTTTT.

As concerns this clonotype: A much larger clone differs from this one at a single base, so this may be a read error. V is TRBV5-1 and J is TRBJ1-1; 11 bases fit TRBD1. The V gene's germline CDR1 is SGHRS and CDR2 YFSETQ. This CDR3 is 17 amino acids long. The ends lost 7 bases at V and 0 bases at J; junction bases unmatched: 11. The CDR3 DNA is TGCGCCAGCGACGGACAGGGGGCCGGAGTCTTGAACACTGAAGCTTTCTTT. This sequence encodes CASDGQGAGVLNTEAFF.

This clonotype has ten or more counts. The chain combines TRBV10-3 with TRBJ2-7; 7 positions agree with TRBD1. Germline trimming cut 4 bases from V and 5 bases from J; bases unmatched to any gene: 8. This CDR3 is 14 amino acids long. Germline CDR1 ENHRY, CDR2 SYGVKD. The CDR3 region has the DNA TGTGCCATCAGTGTAGGGCAGGGGGTGCACGAGCAGTACTTC. Its translation: CAISVGQGVHEQYF.

The rearrangement uses TRBV24-1 and TRBJ2-1; weak D call: TRBD2 (6 bases). The germline V and J ends were trimmed by 5 bases and 6 bases, with 10 bases remaining between them. Germline V lookup: CDR1 KGHDR, CDR2 SFDVKD. CDR3 size: 13 residues. The CDR3 bases are TGTGCCACCAGTGGACCCGGGGGCAATGAGCAGTTCTTC. It encodes CATSGPGGNEQFF.

The chain carries TRBV20-1 and TRBJ2-3; D unclear. Trimming removed 3 bases at V and 4 bases at J, with 8 bases between. The CDR3 runs 12 residues. Germline CDR1 reads DFQATT; CDR2 reads SNEGSKA (reference sequence). The CDR3 DNA is TGCAGTGCTAGTTACGGGCCAGATACGCAGTATTTT. Protein product: CSASYGPDTQYF.

This clonotype turned up a few times. The chain combines TRBV20-1 with TRBJ2-6; 9 nucleotides line up with TRBD1. Germline V gene data show CDR1 as DFQATT and CDR2 as SNEGSKA (reference sequence). CDR3 length: 16 residues. Trimming at V came to 6 bases and at J to 1 base, leaving 7 bases not matched to a gene. The CDR3 DNA follows: TGCAGTGCAACGGGACAGGGTCATTCTGGGGCCAACGTCCTGACTTTC. This codes for CSATGQGHSGANVLTF.

V usage is TRBV10-3 and J usage is TRBJ1-6, with unresolved D. The CDR3 runs 14 residues. V was trimmed by 6 bases and J by 2 bases, leaving 8 bases between them. Germline-derived CDR1 and CDR2 are ENHRY and SYGVKD. CDR3 in DNA: TGTGCCATCAGCCCCAGCACCTATAATTCACCCCTCCACTTT. Protein product: CAISPSTYNSPLHF.

This clonotype appeared a few times. Germline and junction disagree at one end, which may indicate a read error. V usage is TRBV6-2 or TRBV6-3 and J usage is TRBJ2-7, with D uncertain. Germline CDR1 is MNHEY and CDR2 is SVGEGT. This CDR3 contains 11 residues. The DNA for the CDR3 is TGTACCAGCAGGAGAGAAAGGGAGCAGTACTTC. Translated, it gives CTSRREREQYF.

The V gene is TRBV28, the J gene TRBJ2-7; TRBD2 might be the D (5 bases). The CDR3 has 14 amino acids. V lost 6 bases to trimming and J lost 2 bases, with 14 bases between them. Germline V CDR1 and CDR2: MDHEN, SYDVKM. The chain's CDR3 is CASSLTINAYEQYF. In DNA, the CDR3 is TGTGCCAGCAGCCTGACTATAAACGCCTACGAGCAGTACTTC.

The rearrangement joins TRBV14 to TRBJ1-2, with 11 bases aligning to TRBD1. This CDR3 has 19 residues. Germline CDR1 and CDR2: SGHDN and FVKESK. The trim removed 1 base at V and 3 bases at J, leaving 13 bases unmatched. This CDR3 reads CASSQGSSWTGGQDYGYTF. The CDR3 nucleotides are TGTGCCAGCAGCCAAGGGTCATCATGGACAGGGGGCCAGGACTATGGCTACACCTTC.

The rearrangement joins TRBV20-1 to TRBJ2-1, with 7 bases identical to TRBD2. The J segment lost 8 bases and the V segment lost 5 bases, leaving 9 bases of the junction unmatched. This CDR3 has 13 amino acids. Germline V lookup: CDR1 DFQATT, CDR2 SNEGSKA (reference sequence). CDR3 loop: CSAPLAGRDEQFF. The CDR3 DNA sequence: TGCAGTGCTCCATTAGCGGGTCGGGATGAGCAGTTCTTC.

This clonotype was detected ten times or more. J is TRBJ2-7 and V is TRBV5-6; TRBD2 aligns across 9 bases. Germline values: CDR1 SGHDT, CDR2 YYEEEE. The CDR3 sequence is 15 residues long. V lost 4 bases and J lost 2; bases outside the gene matches: 7. CDR3 DNA sequence: TGTGCCAGCAGCCTGGGTAGCGGGGGACCCTACGAGCAGTACTTC. Amino acid sequence: CASSLGSGGPYEQYF.

The chain links TRBV6-2 or TRBV6-3 to TRBJ2-7; maybe TRBD1 (6 bases). Germline V gives CDR1 MNHEY, CDR2 SVGEGT. This CDR3 has 11 amino acids. Trimming pared 8 bases from V and 6 bases from J, leaving 11 bases between. The CDR3 DNA is TGTGCCAGCTACTCAGGGGTCGAGCAGTACTTC. Protein sequence: CASYSGVEQYF.

Details on this clonotype: This may be a read error: a much more frequent sequence differs by one nucleotide. The J gene is TRBJ2-7, the V gene TRBV15; TRBD2 matches 9 bases. CDR3 size: 16 residues. With 1 base clipped from V and 0 bases from J, the junction kept 4 bases outside the gene matches. The V gene's germline CDR1 is LNHNV and CDR2 YYDKDF (reference sequence). CDR3 sequence: CATSRGAGGASYEQYF. The DNA of the CDR3 is TGTGCCACCAGCAGAGGTGCGGGAGGGGCCTCCTACGAGCAGTACTTC.